The rows below give T cell receptor beta chains drawn from one sample of a study of T cell changes during pregnancy in multiple sclerosis. This table comes from immunoSEQ multiplex PCR, and its TCRdb copy is limited to in-frame clones, with some not included. The sample lists 79,000 or so clones; about 85% were seen once. Material: peripheral blood, obtained before pregnancy. The receptors come from a female donor with multiple sclerosis, enrolled in a pregnancy study. Each CDR3 is given with its conserved first and last residue. Each record gives: V gene, clone size, D gene, J gene, CDR3 protein, CDR3 DNA. The D gene is left open where the match is weak. The size field is filled for only some rows; it gives once, few, many or a size class.

TRBV12-2	-	-	TRBJ2-7	CASRPAGYEQYF	TGTGCAAGTCGCCCCGCGGGGTACGAGCAGTACTTC
TRBV5-1	-	TRBD1	TRBJ1-2	CASSLANQQGVGYTF	TGCGCCAGCAGCTTGGCCAACCAGCAGGGGGTTGGCTACACCTTC
TRBV9	few	-	TRBJ1-4	CASSVAPGQSEKLFF	TGTGCCAGCAGCGTAGCTCCAGGACAGTCCGAAAAACTGTTTTTT
TRBV7-2	-	TRBD1	TRBJ2-7	CASSLVGTGYEQYF	TGTGCCAGCAGCTTAGTGGGGACAGGGTACGAGCAGTACTTC
TRBV27	-	-	TRBJ1-6	CATGTLGGNSPLHF	TGTGCCACCGGGACTCTCGGAGGTAATTCACCCCTCCACTTT
TRBV18	-	-	TRBJ2-7	CASSPESYEQYF	TGTGCCAGCTCACCAGAGTCCTACGAGCAGTACTTC
TRBV4-2	few	TRBD2	TRBJ2-1	CASSPTSGGAPEQFF	TGTGCCAGCAGCCCAACTAGCGGGGGGGCCCCTGAGCAGTTCTTC
TRBV28	-	TRBD1	TRBJ2-7	CASKVHGDSRYEQYF	TGTGCCAGCAAGGTTCATGGGGACAGTCGATACGAGCAGTACTTC
TRBV7-2	-	-	TRBJ1-1	CASSLEITGTEAFF	TGTGCCAGCAGCTTAGAAATCACGGGCACTGAAGCTTTCTTT
TRBV2	-	-	TRBJ1-2	CASRGTFGYGYTF	TGTGCCAGCCGTGGGACTTTTGGGTATGGCTACACCTTC
TRBV30	-	-	TRBJ2-5	CAWSVPRAYQETQYF	TGTGCCTGGAGTGTACCCCGAGCGTATCAAGAGACCCAGTACTTC